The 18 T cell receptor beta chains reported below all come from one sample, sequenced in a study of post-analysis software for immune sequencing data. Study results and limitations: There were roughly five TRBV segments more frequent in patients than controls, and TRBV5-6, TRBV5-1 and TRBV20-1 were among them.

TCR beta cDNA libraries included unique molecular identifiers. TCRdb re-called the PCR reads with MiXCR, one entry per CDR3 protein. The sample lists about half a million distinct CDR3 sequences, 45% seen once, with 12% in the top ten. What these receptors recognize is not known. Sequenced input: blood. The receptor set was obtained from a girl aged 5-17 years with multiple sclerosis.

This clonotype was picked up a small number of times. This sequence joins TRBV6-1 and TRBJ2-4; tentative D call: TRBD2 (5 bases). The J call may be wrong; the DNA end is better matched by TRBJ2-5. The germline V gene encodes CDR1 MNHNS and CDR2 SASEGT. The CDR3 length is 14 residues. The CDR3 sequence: CASSDGGSQETQYF. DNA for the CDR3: TGTGCCAGCAGTGATGGCGGGTCCCAAGAGACCCAGTACTTC.

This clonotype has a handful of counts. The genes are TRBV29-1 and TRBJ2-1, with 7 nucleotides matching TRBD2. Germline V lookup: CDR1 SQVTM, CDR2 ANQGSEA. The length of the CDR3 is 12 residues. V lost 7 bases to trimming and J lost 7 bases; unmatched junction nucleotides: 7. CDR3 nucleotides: TGCAGCGCCTCCTCCGGGGGGAATGAGCAGTTCTTC. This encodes CSASSGGNEQFF.

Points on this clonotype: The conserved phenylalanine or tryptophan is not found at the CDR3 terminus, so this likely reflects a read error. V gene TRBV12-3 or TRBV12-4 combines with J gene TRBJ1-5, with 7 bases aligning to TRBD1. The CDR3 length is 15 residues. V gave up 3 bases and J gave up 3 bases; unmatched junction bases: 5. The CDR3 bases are TGTGCCAGCAGTTTCACCGGGACAGACAATCAGCCCCAGCATGTT. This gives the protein CASSFTGTDNQPQHV.

The CDR3 bases are TGTGCCAGCAGCCAAGAAACGGCTTCTGAGCAGTTCTTC. Translation gives CASSQETASEQFF. The rearrangement links TRBV14 to TRBJ2-1; no clear D. V shed 0 bases and J shed 9 bases, with 9 bases lying between them. Germline-derived CDR1 and CDR2 are SGHDN and FVKESK. The CDR3 covers 13 residues.

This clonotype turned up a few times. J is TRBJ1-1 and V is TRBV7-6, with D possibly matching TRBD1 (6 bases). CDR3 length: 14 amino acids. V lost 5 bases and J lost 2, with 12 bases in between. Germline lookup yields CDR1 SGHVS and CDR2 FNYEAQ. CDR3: CASSQGTLNTEAFF. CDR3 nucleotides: TGTGCCAGCAGCCAGGGGACCCTAAACACTGAAGCTTTCTTT.

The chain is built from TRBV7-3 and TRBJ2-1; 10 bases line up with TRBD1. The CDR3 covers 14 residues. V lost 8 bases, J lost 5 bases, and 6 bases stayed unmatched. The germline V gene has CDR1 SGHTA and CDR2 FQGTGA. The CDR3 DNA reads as TGTGCCAGCGGGGACAGGGGCTCGGACAATGAGCAGTTCTTC. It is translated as CASGDRGSDNEQFF.

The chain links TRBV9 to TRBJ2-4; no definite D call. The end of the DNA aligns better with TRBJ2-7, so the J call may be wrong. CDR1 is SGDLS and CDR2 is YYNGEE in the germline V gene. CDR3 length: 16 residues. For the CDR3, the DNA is TGTGCCAGCAGCGTAGGGCCCTTTGCGGATACCTACGAGCAGTACTTC. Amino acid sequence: CASSVGPFADTYEQYF.

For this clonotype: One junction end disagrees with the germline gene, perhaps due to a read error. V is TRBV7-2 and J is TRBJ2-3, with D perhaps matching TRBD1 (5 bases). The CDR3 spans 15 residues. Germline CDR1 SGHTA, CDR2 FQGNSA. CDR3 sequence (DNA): TGTTCCAGCAGCCGGGCTAGGGGTCCACAAAATACGCAGTATTTT. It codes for CSSSRARGPQNTQYF.

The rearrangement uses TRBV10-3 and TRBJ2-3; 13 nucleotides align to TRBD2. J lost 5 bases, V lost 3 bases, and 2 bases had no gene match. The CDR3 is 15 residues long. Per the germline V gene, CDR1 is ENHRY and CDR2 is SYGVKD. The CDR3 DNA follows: TGTGCCATCAGTGAAGGACTAGCGGGAGTAGATACGCAGTATTTT. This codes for CAISEGLAGVDTQYF.

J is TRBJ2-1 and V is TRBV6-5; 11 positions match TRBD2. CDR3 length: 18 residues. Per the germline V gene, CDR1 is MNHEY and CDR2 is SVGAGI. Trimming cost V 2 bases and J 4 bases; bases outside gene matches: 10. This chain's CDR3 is CASSYRNRGLAVYNEQFF. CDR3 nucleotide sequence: TGTGCCAGCAGTTACCGAAATAGGGGACTAGCGGTATACAATGAGCAGTTCTTC.

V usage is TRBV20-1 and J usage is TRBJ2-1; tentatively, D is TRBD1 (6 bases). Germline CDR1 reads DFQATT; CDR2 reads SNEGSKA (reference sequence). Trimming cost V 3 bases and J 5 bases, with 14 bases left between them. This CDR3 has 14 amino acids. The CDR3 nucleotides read TGCAGTGCTAGCGACAGGAGGATGAACAATGAGCAGTTCTTC. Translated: CSASDRRMNNEQFF.

The CDR3 DNA is TGTGCCAGCAGTTACCGTGCAGCGAGTTACCCGAACACCGGGGAGCTGTTTTTT. Residues: CASSYRAASYPNTGELFF. The chain recombines TRBV6-5 with TRBJ2-2, with D unclear. Germline CDR1 MNHEY, CDR2 SVGAGI. V was clipped by 2 bases and J by 0 bases, with 16 bases between them. The length of the CDR3 is 18 residues.

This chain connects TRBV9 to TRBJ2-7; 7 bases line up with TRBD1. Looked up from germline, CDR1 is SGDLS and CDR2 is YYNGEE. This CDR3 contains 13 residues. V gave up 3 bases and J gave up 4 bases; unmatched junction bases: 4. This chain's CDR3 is CASSAGTDYEQYF. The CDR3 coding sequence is TGTGCCAGCAGCGCCGGGACAGATTACGAGCAGTACTTC. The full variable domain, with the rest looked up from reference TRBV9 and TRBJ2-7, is DSGVTQTPKHLITATGQRVTLRCSPRSGDLSVYWYQQSLDQGLQFLIQYYNGEERAKGNILERFSAQQFPDLHSELNLSSLELGDSALYFCASSAGTDYEQYFGPGTRLTVT.

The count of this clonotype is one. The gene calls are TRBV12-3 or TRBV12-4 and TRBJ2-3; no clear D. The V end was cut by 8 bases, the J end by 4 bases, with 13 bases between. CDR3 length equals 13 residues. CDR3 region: CASGKLSADTQYF. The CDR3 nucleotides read TGTGCCAGCGGTAAACTGAGCGCAGATACGCAGTATTTT.

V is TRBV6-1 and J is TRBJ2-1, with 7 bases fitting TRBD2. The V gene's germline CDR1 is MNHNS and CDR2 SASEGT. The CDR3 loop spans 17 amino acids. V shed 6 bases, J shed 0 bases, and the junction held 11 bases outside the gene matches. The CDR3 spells CASSPSGATSSYNEQFF. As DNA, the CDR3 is TGTGCCAGCAGCCCAAGCGGGGCTACCAGCTCCTACAATGAGCAGTTCTTC.

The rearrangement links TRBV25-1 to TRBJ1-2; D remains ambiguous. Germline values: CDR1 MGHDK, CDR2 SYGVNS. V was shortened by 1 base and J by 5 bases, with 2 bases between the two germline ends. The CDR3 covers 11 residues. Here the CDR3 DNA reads TGTGCCAGCAGTGAATCGTATGGCTACACCTTC. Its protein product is CASSESYGYTF.

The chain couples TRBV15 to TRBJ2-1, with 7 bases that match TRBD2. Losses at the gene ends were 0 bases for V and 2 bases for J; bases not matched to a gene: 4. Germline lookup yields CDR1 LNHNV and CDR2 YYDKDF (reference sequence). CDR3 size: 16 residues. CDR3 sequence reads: CATSRDPGLAYNEQFF. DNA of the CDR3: TGTGCCACCAGCAGAGATCCCGGACTAGCCTACAATGAGCAGTTCTTC.

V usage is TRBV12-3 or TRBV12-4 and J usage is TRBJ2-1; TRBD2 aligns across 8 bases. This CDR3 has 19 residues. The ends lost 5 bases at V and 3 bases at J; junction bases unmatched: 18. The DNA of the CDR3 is TGTGCCAGCAGTCATACTGATTCCAATAGCGGGAAAAACTACAATGAGCAGTTCTTC. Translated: CASSHTDSNSGKNYNEQFF.